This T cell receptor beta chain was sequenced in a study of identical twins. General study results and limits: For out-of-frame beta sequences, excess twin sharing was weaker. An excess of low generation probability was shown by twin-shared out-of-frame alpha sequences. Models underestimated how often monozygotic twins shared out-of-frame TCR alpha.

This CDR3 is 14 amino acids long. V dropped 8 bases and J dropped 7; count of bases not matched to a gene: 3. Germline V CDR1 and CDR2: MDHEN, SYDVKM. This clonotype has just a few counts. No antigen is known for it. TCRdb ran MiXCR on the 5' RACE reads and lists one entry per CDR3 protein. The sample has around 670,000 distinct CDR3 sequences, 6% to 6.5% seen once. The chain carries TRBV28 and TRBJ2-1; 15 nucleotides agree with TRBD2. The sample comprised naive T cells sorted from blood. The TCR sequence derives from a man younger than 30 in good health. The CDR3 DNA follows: TGTGCCAGCCGGACTAGCGGGAGGGCTAATGAGCAGTTCTTC. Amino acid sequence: CASRTSGRANEQFF.